Each of the 14 T cell receptor beta chains below was sequenced from the same sample in a study of OX40 agonist ivuxolimab in advanced cancers. Libraries were prepared by immunoSEQ multiplex PCR; TCRdb keeps only in-frame clonotypes and omits some of them. There are over 95,000 clones in the sample; more than 85% occur only once, and roughly 0.31% lies in the top ten. The sample was CD4+ or CD8+ T cells sorted from blood, taken in a trial of the OX40 agonist ivuxolimab. The receptor set was obtained from an adult with an advanced solid tumor such as melanoma, head and neck, liver or kidney cancer.

The chain carries TRBV27 and TRBJ2-7; TRBD2 aligns across 13 bases. The V gene's germline CDR1 is MNHEY and CDR2 SMNVEV (reference sequence). The CDR3 is made up of 16 amino acids. The V segment lost 7 bases and the J segment 2 bases; nucleotides outside the gene matches: 8. The CDR3: CASTLLGTSGAYEQYF. CDR3 nucleotides: TGTGCCAGCACTCTTCTCGGGACTAGCGGGGCCTACGAGCAGTACTTC.

The chain joins TRBV28 to TRBJ1-1, with D tentatively TRBD1 (5 bases). V lost 5 bases to trimming and J lost 0 bases, with 10 bases between them. The CDR3 is 14 amino acids. Germline loops: CDR1 MDHEN, CDR2 SYDVKM. CDR3: CASSAGTVNTEAFF. CDR3 coding DNA: TGTGCCAGCAGTGCCGGGACGGTGAACACTGAAGCTTTCTTT.

The chain recombines TRBV28 with TRBJ2-7, with TRBD1 matching over 9 bases. Germline values: CDR1 MDHEN, CDR2 SYDVKM. The CDR3 is made up of 13 amino acids. V trimming: 9 bases; J trimming: 3 bases; junction bases outside the gene matches: 6. CDR3 DNA: TGTGCCAGTCGGACAGGGGTTTACTACGAGCAGTACTTC. It yields the protein CASRTGVYYEQYF.

The rearrangement links TRBV5-5 to TRBJ2-2; 8 bases fit TRBD1. CDR1 SGHKS and CDR2 YYEKEE come from the germline V gene (reference sequence). The CDR3 has 15 amino acids. V lost 4 bases and J lost 1; bases outside the gene matches: 3. CDR3 residues: CASSLGTGNTGELFF. CDR3 sequence (DNA): TGTGCCAGCAGCCTAGGGACAGGGAACACCGGGGAGCTGTTTTTT.

V and J are TRBV7-2 and TRBJ2-5; 10 nucleotides agree with TRBD2. Germline loops: CDR1 SGHTA, CDR2 FQGNSA. Unmatched junction bases numbered 9, after V lost 0 bases and J lost 2 bases. The CDR3 runs 18 residues. CDR3 sequence (DNA): TGTGCCAGCAGCTTAGCGGCTCTTCTAGCGGGAGAACAAGAGACCCAGTACTTC. Encoded protein: CASSLAALLAGEQETQYF.

The rearrangement uses TRBV19 and TRBJ2-2; D gene unclear. The CDR3 extends over 13 amino acids. Per germline, CDR1 LNHDA and CDR2 SQIVND (reference sequence). V lost 4 bases to trimming and J lost 6 bases, with 9 bases between them. For the CDR3, the DNA is TGTGCCAGTAGTACCCAAGAGTCCGGGGAGCTGTTTTTT. It is translated as CASSTQESGELFF.

The chain combines TRBV11-2 with TRBJ2-1; TRBD2 is a possible D gene (6 bases). CDR1 is SGHAT, CDR2 FQNNGV, per germline. The CDR3 covers 15 residues. Deletions cut 5 bases from V and 6 bases from J, with 17 bases between. This CDR3 reads CASSEGRWGSNEQFF. In DNA, the CDR3 is TGTGCCAGCAGCGAGGGGAGGTGGGGAAGCAATGAGCAGTTCTTC.

This clone is a singleton in its sample. The rearrangement joins TRBV2 to TRBJ2-5; 8 bases map to TRBD2. CDR1 SNHLY and CDR2 FYNNEI come from the germline V gene. Trimming at V came to 6 bases and at J to 4 bases, leaving 10 bases not matched to a gene. The CDR3 is made up of 15 amino acids. The CDR3 DNA reads TGTGCCAGCAGCGGGGCTAGCGGGCCCCGAGAGACCCAGTACTTC. Protein sequence: CASSGASGPRETQYF.

This chain links TRBV10-3 with TRBJ2-7; weak D call: TRBD1 (6 bases). This CDR3 is built from 14 residues. V dropped 2 bases and J dropped 5 bases, with 13 bases sitting between them. Germline V gene data show CDR1 as ENHRY and CDR2 as SYGVKD. This CDR3 is CAISEPGERDEQYF. CDR3 in DNA: TGTGCCATCAGTGAGCCAGGGGAGAGAGACGAGCAGTACTTC.

This chain connects TRBV2 to TRBJ2-2; 7 bases are a match to TRBD1. The germline V gene has CDR1 SNHLY and CDR2 FYNNEI. This CDR3 spans 14 amino acids. J gave up 1 base and V 7 bases, and 3 bases lay outside the gene matches. The CDR3 here is CASNRQGNTGELFF. The CDR3 nucleotides are TGTGCCAGCAATCGACAGGGGAACACCGGGGAGCTGTTTTTT.

This clone was detected only a few times. The chain joins TRBV7-9 to TRBJ2-1; tentative D call: TRBD2 (5 bases). This CDR3 has 15 amino acids. Trimming took 8 bases from V and 3 from J, leaving 17 bases between them. Germline V gene data show CDR1 as SEHNR and CDR2 as FQNEAQ (reference sequence). In DNA, the CDR3 is TGTGCCAGCTCGCTTGGAGGCGTCGGCTACAATGAGCAGTTCTTC. It specifies CASSLGGVGYNEQFF.

This clone appeared once. The chain couples TRBV2 to TRBJ2-2; tentatively, D is TRBD1 (6 bases). This CDR3 comprises 14 residues. Germline V gene data show CDR1 as SNHLY and CDR2 as FYNNEI. Trimming removed 6 bases at V and 5 bases at J, with 13 bases between. The CDR3 region is CASRQQGYTGELFF. The CDR3 coding sequence is TGTGCCAGCAGACAACAGGGCTATACCGGGGAGCTGTTTTTT.

The chain has TRBV7-2 and TRBJ2-7, with TRBD1 matching 9 bases. Germline values: CDR1 SGHTA, CDR2 FQGNSA. Trimming took 5 bases from V and 2 from J; bases not matched to a gene: 10. CDR3 length: 16 residues. The CDR3 DNA reads TGTGCCAGCAGCCCAACCGGGACAGGGCGCGCCTACGAGCAGTACTTC. Protein product: CASSPTGTGRAYEQYF.

The chain uses TRBV28 and TRBJ1-5, with TRBD1 matching 9 bases. The trim removed 5 bases at V and 0 bases at J, leaving 8 bases unmatched. This CDR3 is built from 17 residues. Germline V CDR1 and CDR2: MDHEN, SYDVKM. DNA for the CDR3: TGTGCCAGCAGTACCCCACAGGGGGCAAATAGCAATCAGCCCCAGCATTTT. It codes for CASSTPQGANSNQPQHF.